Below, 21 T cell receptor beta chains from the same sample are listed, as sequenced in a study of shared clonotypes between healthy human individuals. Using immunoSEQ multiplex PCR, the repertoire was profiled, and TCRdb retains in-frame clones only, with some absent. The profile shows over 1.4 million clones, roughly 97% of them singletons. Material: naive CD4+ T cells sorted from blood. Subset denoted: CD45RA+ positively selected. These receptors came from a man between 25 and 39 years old in good health.

The V call is TRBV7-8, the J call TRBJ2-1; 7 positions match TRBD2. Germline values: CDR1 SGHVS, CDR2 FQNEAQ. V dropped 0 bases and J dropped 4; count of bases not matched to a gene: 6. The CDR3 runs 16 residues. The CDR3 DNA is TGTGCCAGCAGCTTAGCGCTCCTAGCGGAGTACAATGAGCAGTTCTTC. It translates to CASSLALLAEYNEQFF.

The chain couples TRBV5-1 to TRBJ2-2; perhaps TRBD1 as D (6 bases). CDR3 length: 13 amino acids. The V end lost 5 bases, the J end lost 2 bases, and 7 bases lay between the germline ends. Germline CDR1 and CDR2: SGHRS and YFSETQ. CDR3 residues: CASRQGNTGELFF. For the CDR3, the DNA is TGCGCCAGCAGACAGGGTAACACCGGGGAGCTGTTTTTT.

The rearrangement joins TRBV5-6 to TRBJ1-2, with D unclear. CDR1 and CDR2 (germline): SGHDT, YYEEEE. V gave up 4 bases and J gave up 3 bases, with 10 bases separating them. The CDR3 is 13 amino acids. As DNA, the CDR3 is TGTGCCAGCAGCCGGGAACTGGACTATGGCTACACCTTC. Encoded protein: CASSRELDYGYTF.

This clone appeared a few times. V is TRBV6-5 and J is TRBJ2-1; no clear D. V lost 0 bases, J lost 8 bases, and 2 bases lay in between. Germline values: CDR1 MNHEY, CDR2 SVGAGI. The CDR3 covers 11 residues. The CDR3 nucleotides are TGTGCCAGCAGTTACTCGGATGAGCAGTTCTTC. Translated: CASSYSDEQFF.

Concerning this clone itself: This CDR3 is also generated by other DNA sequences in the sample. V usage is TRBV5-1 and J usage is TRBJ2-3; TRBD1 is a possible D gene (5 bases). The CDR3 runs 13 residues. The germline V gene has CDR1 SGHRS and CDR2 YFSETQ. The germline V and J ends were trimmed by 3 bases and 3 bases, with 8 bases remaining between them. The CDR3 reads CASSSDSTDTQYF. Written as DNA, the CDR3 is TGCGCCAGCAGCTCTGACAGTACAGATACGCAGTATTTT.

The chain combines TRBV9 with TRBJ2-7, with no clear D. The V gene lost 0 bases and the J gene lost 6 bases, with 13 bases spanning the gap. CDR1 and CDR2 from the germline V gene are SGDLS and YYNGEE. CDR3 length equals 14 residues. The CDR3 DNA reads as TGTGCCAGCAGCGTAGGCACCCATGGGTCCGAGCAGTACTTC. This translates into CASSVGTHGSEQYF.

This rearrangement joins TRBV5-4 to TRBJ1-4; D is unresolved. CDR1 and CDR2 from the germline V gene are SGHNT and YYREEE (reference sequence). The CDR3 contains 15 residues. The V gene lost 4 bases and the J gene lost 2 bases, with 12 bases spanning the gap. CDR3 sequence: CASSRNWETNEKLFF. Written as DNA, the CDR3 is TGTGCCAGCAGCCGGAATTGGGAGACTAATGAAAAACTGTTTTTT.

This clone was observed a single time. The chain recombines TRBV4-2 with TRBJ2-3, with 8 bases identical to TRBD2. The CDR3 is 17 residues long. Germline V CDR1 and CDR2: LGHNA, YNFKEQ. V was pared by 4 bases and J by 3 bases, with 12 bases of the junction left unmatched. In nucleotides, the CDR3 is TGTGCCAGCAGCCGACCGGCAACGGGAGGGCCAACAGATACGCAGTATTTT. Translating it yields CASSRPATGGPTDTQYF.

This chain links TRBV4-3 with TRBJ2-7; 10 bases agree with TRBD2. CDR1 is LGHNA and CDR2 is YSLEER in the germline V gene. After removal of 0 bases from V and 0 bases from J, the junction contained 2 bases not matched to a gene. This CDR3 is 16 amino acids long. The CDR3 region is CASSQDSGRASYEQYF. CDR3 DNA sequence: TGCGCCAGCAGCCAAGACAGCGGGAGGGCCTCCTACGAGCAGTACTTC.

This rearrangement joins TRBV30 to TRBJ2-3; D possibly corresponds to TRBD2 (6 bases). The V gene lost 8 bases and the J gene lost 7 bases, with 19 bases spanning the gap. CDR3 length equals 13 residues. Germline CDR1 GTSNPN, CDR2 SVGIG (reference sequence). DNA of the CDR3: TGTGCCCAAAGAGCGGGTGTGCCCCATACGCAGTATTTT. It specifies CAQRAGVPHTQYF. The full variable domain, rest sourced from reference TRBV30 and TRBJ2-3, is SQTIHQWPATLVQPVGSPLSLECTVEGTSNPNLYWYRQAAGRGLQLLFYSVGIGQISSEVPQNLSASRPQDRQFILSSKKLLLSDSGFYLCAQRAGVPHTQYFGPGTRLTVL.

This clone appeared a few times. Other nucleotide sequences from this sample produce the same CDR3. This rearrangement joins TRBV28 to TRBJ1-5; D unclear. This CDR3 is built from 11 residues. Between the trimmed V and J ends, which lost 5 bases and 5 bases, there was a span of 4 bases. CDR1 and CDR2 from the germline V gene are MDHEN and SYDVKM. CDR3 nucleotide sequence: TGTGCCAGCAGTCTCGATCAGCCCCAGCATTTT. Translated, it gives CASSLDQPQHF. The full variable domain, completed using reference TRBV28 and TRBJ1-5, is DVKVTQSSRYLVKRTGEKVFLECVQDMDHENMFWYRQDPGLGLRLIYFSYDVKMKEKGDIPEGYSVSREKKERFSLILESASTNQTSMYLCASSLDQPQHFGDGTRLSIL.

The rearrangement uses TRBV10-3 and TRBJ2-7, with 7 positions matching TRBD2. Germline CDR1 ENHRY, CDR2 SYGVKD. The CDR3 sequence is 15 residues long. The V and J ends lost 7 bases and 1 base, in that order; junction bases with no gene match: 10. The CDR3 coding sequence is TGTGCCATCAAGGCTAACGGAGCGGGGTCCTACGAGCAGTACTTC. As protein: CAIKANGAGSYEQYF.

J is TRBJ1-1 and V is TRBV4-3; tentatively, D is TRBD1 (5 bases). The CDR3 contains 14 residues. Germline CDR1 is LGHNA and CDR2 is YSLEER. Trimming removed 3 bases from V and 6 bases from J, with 14 bases in between. The CDR3 sequence: CASSQEGPKSEAFF. The CDR3 coding sequence is TGCGCCAGCAGCCAGGAGGGACCGAAGTCTGAAGCTTTCTTT.

The chain has TRBV5-4 and TRBJ2-5; 7 bases map to TRBD2. The CDR3 covers 16 residues. V dropped 4 bases and J dropped 0; count of bases not matched to a gene: 9. Germline CDR1 SGHNT, CDR2 YYREEE (reference sequence). CDR3 in DNA: TGTGCCAGCAGCAAGGCCCAGGGAGGGGACCAAGAGACCCAGTACTTC. Translating gives CASSKAQGGDQETQYF.

V and J are TRBV9 and TRBJ1-2, with 7 bases identical to TRBD1. The CDR3 runs to 16 residues. Germline CDR1 is SGDLS and CDR2 is YYNGEE. The V segment lost 4 bases and the J segment 3 bases; nucleotides outside the gene matches: 12. DNA for the CDR3: TGTGCCAGCAGCCCCCCCAGGGGGTCCGGTTACTATGGCTACACCTTC. It codes for CASSPPRGSGYYGYTF.

This CDR3 is CASSEGTAYGYTF. CDR3 DNA sequence: TGCGCCAGCAGTGAAGGCACCGCCTATGGCTACACCTTC. The gene calls are TRBV10-2 and TRBJ1-2; D call uncertain. Trimming shortened V by 3 bases and J by 4 bases, and 9 bases separated the two germline ends. Per germline, CDR1 WSHSY and CDR2 SAAADI. The CDR3 consists of 13 residues.

The rearrangement uses TRBV18 and TRBJ2-1; 7 bases are shared with TRBD2. The germline V gene has CDR1 KGHSH and CDR2 LQKENI. The J segment lost 6 bases and the V segment lost 2 bases, leaving 7 bases of the junction unmatched. This CDR3 spans 15 amino acids. CDR3 in DNA: TGTGCCAGCTCACCAAAGCTAGCGGTATCCAATGAGCAGTTCTTC. Translating it yields CASSPKLAVSNEQFF.

The chain recombines TRBV27 with TRBJ2-5; the match to TRBD2 covers 7 bases. Trimming at V came to 9 bases and at J to 3 bases, leaving 10 bases not matched to a gene. The CDR3 covers 14 residues. The germline V gene has CDR1 MNHEY and CDR2 SMNVEV (reference sequence). This CDR3 is CASAFWGREETQYF. The CDR3 DNA sequence: TGTGCCAGTGCTTTTTGGGGGAGGGAAGAGACCCAGTACTTC.

This chain links TRBV5-1 with TRBJ2-7, with a tentative D call TRBD1 (6 bases). V gave up 0 bases and J gave up 3 bases, with 13 bases separating them. CDR3 length equals 15 residues. CDR1 SGHRS and CDR2 YFSETQ come from the germline V gene. In nucleotides, the CDR3 is TGCGCCAGCAGCTTGGCGGCAGGGGATAGCTACGAGCAGTACTTC. Amino acids: CASSLAAGDSYEQYF.

V is TRBV7-9 and J is TRBJ2-7, with TRBD1 matching over 8 bases. The CDR3 consists of 14 residues. Germline values: CDR1 SEHNR, CDR2 FQNEAQ (reference sequence). V dropped 5 bases and J dropped 6; count of bases not matched to a gene: 9. In DNA form, the CDR3 reads TGTGCCAGCAGCAAGACAGGGGTGAGTCGCGAGCAGTACTTC. This codes for CASSKTGVSREQYF.

The chain carries TRBV5-6 and TRBJ2-7; TRBD1 aligns across 8 bases. The junction had 7 bases not matched to a gene; V was cut back by 4 bases and J by 10 bases. The germline V gene has CDR1 SGHDT and CDR2 YYEEEE. The CDR3 runs 12 residues. CDR3 bases: TGTGCCAGCAGCCTCCTAGACAGGGGACAGTACTTC. It is translated as CASSLLDRGQYF.